This entry describes one TCR beta chain. Its antigen is not known. The data derive from a study of shared clonotypes between healthy human individuals. Study context: A donor's plate count was three for CD4 naive and three for CD4 memory; CD8 naive had two and CD8 memory one. Study conclusions and caveats: Generally, naive subsets came out with larger estimated richness than memory subsets.

The J segment lost 2 bases and the V segment lost 3 bases, leaving 6 bases of the junction unmatched. Germline V gives CDR1 SNHLY, CDR2 FYNNEI. The CDR3 loop spans 16 amino acids. Assay used: immunoSEQ multiplex PCR; TCRdb lists only in-frame clones, some missing. The data hold more than 2 million clones, with 93% observed a single time. Selected positively for CCR7 and CD45RO-negative, naive CD8 cells excluded terminally differentiated effector memory CD45RA+ cells. Study donors comprised healthy, HIV-negative adults devoid of recent acute infection or vaccination. This sequence joins TRBV2 and TRBJ2-3; 9 bases are a match to TRBD2. Source material: naive CD8+ T cells from PBMCs. The TCR originated in a man aged 18 to 30 in good health. Some clones in this sample may be carry-over from other donors' samples. This chain's CDR3 is CASSDDPSGATDTQYF. The CDR3 nucleotides read TGTGCCAGCAGTGATGATCCTAGCGGGGCCACAGATACGCAGTATTTT.